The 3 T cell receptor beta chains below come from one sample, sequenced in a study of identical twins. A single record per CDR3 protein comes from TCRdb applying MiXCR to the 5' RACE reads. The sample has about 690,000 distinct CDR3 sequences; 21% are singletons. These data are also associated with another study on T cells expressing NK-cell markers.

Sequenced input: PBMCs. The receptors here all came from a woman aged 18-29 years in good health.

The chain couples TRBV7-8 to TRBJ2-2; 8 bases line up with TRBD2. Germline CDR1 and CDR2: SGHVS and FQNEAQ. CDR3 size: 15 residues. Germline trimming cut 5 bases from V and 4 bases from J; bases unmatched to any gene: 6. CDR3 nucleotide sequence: TGTGCCAGCAGCCTCGGGACTAGAAGCACCGGGGAGCTGTTTTTT. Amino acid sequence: CASSLGTRSTGELFF.

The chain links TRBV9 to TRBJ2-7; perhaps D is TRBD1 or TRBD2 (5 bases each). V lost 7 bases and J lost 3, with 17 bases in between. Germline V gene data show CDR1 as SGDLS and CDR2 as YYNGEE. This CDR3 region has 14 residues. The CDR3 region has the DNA TGTGCCAGCGGCCGGGACCAAACCTACTACGAGCAGTACTTC. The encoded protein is CASGRDQTYYEQYF. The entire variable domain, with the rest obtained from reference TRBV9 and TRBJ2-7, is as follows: DSGVTQTPKHLITATGQRVTLRCSPRSGDLSVYWYQQSLDQGLQFLIQYYNGEERAKGNILERFSAQQFPDLHSELNLSSLELGDSALYFCASGRDQTYYEQYFGPGTRLTVT.

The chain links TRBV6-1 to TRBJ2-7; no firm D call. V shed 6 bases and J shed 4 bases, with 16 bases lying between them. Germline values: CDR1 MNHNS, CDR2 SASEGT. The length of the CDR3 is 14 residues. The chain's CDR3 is CASRPLRTSYEQYF. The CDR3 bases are TGTGCCAGCAGACCGCTTAGGACGTCTTACGAGCAGTACTTC.